Following are 27 T cell receptor beta chains from one sample sequenced in a study of shared clonotypes between healthy human individuals (TCRdb year 2020). The library was generated by the immunoSEQ multiplex PCR assay. Imported from immuneACCESS, the table was reduced by TCRdb to in-frame sequences with V and J called. These copies leave out some clones; in studies compared against another copy, an unresolved V gene accounts for under half, and the cause of the remainder is not known. This sample gives 2,500,000 or so clones in total; around 90% of them show up just once. The ten largest account for about 0.13% of the sample. The sequencing sample was made of naive CD4+ T cells sorted from blood. The sample's cell subset or site label, in plain terms: CD45RA+ positively selected. These receptors were taken from a young man in good health.

The rearrangement uses TRBV6-1 and TRBJ1-1; possibly TRBD1 for D (6 bases). The CDR3 runs to 13 residues. The V and J ends lost 6 bases and 11 bases respectively, with 19 bases between them. CDR1 is MNHNS and CDR2 is SASEGT in the germline V gene. This CDR3 is CASSERRGVKAFF. CDR3 DNA: TGTGCCAGCAGCGAACGAAGGGGGGTTAAGGCTTTCTTT.

V and J are TRBV11-2 and TRBJ2-7; no definite D call. The CDR3 runs to 12 residues. Trimming stripped 4 bases from V and 9 bases from J, with 13 bases between. Germline CDR1 reads SGHAT; CDR2 reads FQNNGV. The CDR3 nucleotides read TGTGCCAGCAGCTCCTCTCAGGCCGGGCAGTACTTC. Its translation is CASSSSQAGQYF. Drawing the rest from reference TRBV11-2 and TRBJ2-7, the complete variable domain is EAGVAQSPRYKIIEKRQSVAFWCNPISGHATLYWYQQILGQGPKLLIQFQNNGVVDDSQLPKDRFSAERLKGVDSTLKIQPAKLEDSAVYLCASSSSQAGQYFGPGTRLTVT.

This chain joins TRBV4-1 and TRBJ2-5, with no clear D. TRBJ2-7 matches the DNA end more closely, so the J call is doubtful. The germline V gene has CDR1 MGHRA and CDR2 YSYEKL. CDR3 length: 14 amino acids. CDR3 sequence reads: CASSRLSASYEQYF. The CDR3 nucleotides read TGCGCCAGCAGCCGCCTATCGGCTTCCTACGAGCAGTACTTC.

The V and J genes are TRBV5-6 and TRBJ2-2, with 9 bases lining up with TRBD1. J gave up 5 bases and V 4 bases, and 6 bases lay outside the gene matches. Germline CDR1 and CDR2: SGHDT and YYEEEE. This CDR3 region has 15 residues. CDR3 loop: CASSEDRGNTGELFF. The CDR3 bases are TGTGCCAGCAGCGAGGACAGGGGTAATACCGGGGAGCTGTTTTTT.

The rearrangement links TRBV6-4 to TRBJ1-1; D ambiguous. In germline, CDR1 is MRHNA, CDR2 SNTAGT. V lost 4 bases to trimming and J lost 2 bases, with 8 bases between them. This CDR3 is 13 amino acids long. As DNA, the CDR3 is TGTGCCAGCAGTGCGTCAATCAACACTGAAGCTTTCTTT. Encoded protein: CASSASINTEAFF.

V usage is TRBV2 and J usage is TRBJ1-6; 8 nucleotides agree with TRBD1. This CDR3 region has 15 residues. Germline CDR1 is SNHLY and CDR2 is FYNNEI. V dropped 5 bases and J dropped 18; count of bases not matched to a gene: 18. CDR3 protein: CASSYRTGGTGLPHF. The CDR3 DNA reads TGTGCCAGCAGTTATAGAACAGGGGGTACGGGACTCCCCCACTTT.

This chain uses TRBV6-1 with TRBJ1-2, with a weak D call TRBD1 (5 bases). Trimming stripped 4 bases from V and 4 bases from J, with 16 bases between. The CDR3 has 15 residues. Per the germline V gene, CDR1 is MNHNS and CDR2 is SASEGT. CDR3 DNA: TGTGCCAGCAGTGCGACCGGGACCCCTCTCTATGGCTACACCTTC. Translating it yields CASSATGTPLYGYTF.

J is TRBJ2-1 and V is TRBV7-9, with D tentatively TRBD2 (7 bases). This CDR3 has 13 amino acids. Germline values: CDR1 SEHNR, CDR2 FQNEAQ (reference sequence). V was shortened by 5 bases and J by 6 bases, with 11 bases between the two germline ends. The CDR3 loop is CASSLGGVNEQFF. Written as DNA, the CDR3 is TGTGCCAGCAGCCTAGGGGGGGTCAATGAGCAGTTCTTC.

V usage is TRBV6-6 and J usage is TRBJ2-1, with TRBD2 identical over 9 bases. CDR1 is MNHNY, CDR2 SVGAGI, per germline (reference sequence). V lost 6 bases and J lost 6; bases outside the gene matches: 12. CDR3 size: 16 residues. CDR3: CASSHKVAGALNEQFF. The CDR3, as DNA: TGTGCCAGCAGCCACAAGGTAGCGGGAGCCCTCAATGAGCAGTTCTTC.

V usage is TRBV5-1 and J usage is TRBJ2-5; 8 nucleotides line up with TRBD2. Germline loops: CDR1 SGHRS, CDR2 YFSETQ. V lost 0 bases to trimming and J lost 5 bases; unmatched junction nucleotides: 9. The CDR3 runs to 16 residues. The CDR3 DNA reads TGCGCCAGCAGCTTGGCCGCGGCTAGCGGGCGCGAGACCCAGTACTTC. It specifies CASSLAAASGRETQYF.

The J gene is TRBJ2-5, the V gene TRBV7-8, with TRBD2 identical over 10 bases. Unmatched junction bases numbered 7, after V lost 1 base and J lost 14 bases. Germline V CDR1 and CDR2: SGHVS, FQNEAQ. The CDR3 extends over 13 amino acids. CDR3 coding DNA: TGTGCCAGCAGCTTAGTCAGCGGGAGGGCCATTTACTTC. This sequence encodes CASSLVSGRAIYF.

The chain links TRBV2 to TRBJ2-2; a weak D match, TRBD1 (6 bases). The V end lost 3 bases, the J end lost 2 bases, and 13 bases lay between the germline ends. CDR3 size: 16 residues. Germline V gene lookup returns CDR1 SNHLY and CDR2 FYNNEI. The CDR3 sequence is CASSDPKGTNTGELFF. The CDR3 DNA reads as TGTGCCAGCAGTGACCCTAAAGGGACAAACACCGGGGAGCTGTTTTTT.

The rearrangement uses TRBV11-2 and TRBJ1-5; a possible D gene is TRBD1 (6 bases). The V end was cut by 4 bases, the J end by 5 bases, with 12 bases between. This CDR3 has 14 residues. CDR1 and CDR2 from the germline V gene are SGHAT and FQNNGV. Here the CDR3 reads CASSSTGRDQPQHF. The CDR3, as DNA: TGTGCCAGCAGCTCTACAGGGAGGGATCAGCCCCAGCATTTT.

The chain combines TRBV11-3 with TRBJ2-7; the match to TRBD1 covers 7 bases. The CDR3 extends over 13 amino acids. The V gene end was trimmed by 5 bases and the J gene end by 2 bases; junction bases not matched to a gene: 3. From germline, CDR1 is SGHNT and CDR2 YENEEA. CDR3 in amino acids: CASSPGQAYEQYF. CDR3 bases: TGTGCCAGCAGCCCAGGACAGGCCTACGAGCAGTACTTC.

CDR3 nucleotide sequence: TGTGCCAGCAGCCAAGAGGACGGACACAATCAGCCCCAGCATTTT. Its protein is CASSQEDGHNQPQHF. This chain joins TRBV7-8 and TRBJ1-5; tentative D call: TRBD1 (5 bases). The V end lost 5 bases, the J end lost 3 bases, and 14 bases lay between the germline ends. The length of the CDR3 is 15 residues. Germline V gene lookup returns CDR1 SGHVS and CDR2 FQNEAQ.

This sequence joins TRBV5-1 and TRBJ2-3; D might be TRBD2 (7 bases). The ends were cut back, 0 bases at V and 9 bases at J, with 20 bases in the middle. The CDR3 spans 16 residues. CDR1 is SGHRS and CDR2 is YFSETQ in the germline V gene. CDR3: CASSLAGGGPGSTQYF. In nucleotides, the CDR3 is TGCGCCAGCAGCTTGGCTGGGGGGGGGCCCGGGTCCACGCAGTATTTT.

The chain combines TRBV7-9 with TRBJ1-3, with D hard to call. The ends were cut back, 7 bases at V and 0 bases at J, with 13 bases in the middle. Germline values: CDR1 SEHNR, CDR2 FQNEAQ (reference sequence). The CDR3 runs to 15 residues. The CDR3 DNA reads TGTGCCAGCATACTTGGCAGTCACTCTGGAAACACCATATATTTT. This gives the protein CASILGSHSGNTIYF.

The chain recombines TRBV2 with TRBJ2-1; TRBD2 is a possible D gene (5 bases). The CDR3 extends over 13 amino acids. The V end lost 10 bases, the J end lost 4 bases, and 14 bases lay between the germline ends. CDR1 SNHLY and CDR2 FYNNEI come from the germline V gene. CDR3: CAIGLTRYNEQFF. CDR3 sequence (DNA): TGTGCCATAGGACTTACACGATACAATGAGCAGTTCTTC.

The chain uses TRBV28 and TRBJ1-6; D not certain. Germline CDR1 and CDR2: MDHEN and SYDVKM. V lost 1 base and J 0 bases, leaving 16 bases between the germline ends. The CDR3 contains 19 residues. The CDR3 loop is CASSLSGTPLSSYNSPLHF. The CDR3 nucleotides are TGTGCCAGCAGTTTATCAGGAACGCCACTGAGCTCCTATAATTCACCCCTCCACTTT. Full variable domain (rest looked up from reference TRBV28 and TRBJ1-6): DVKVTQSSRYLVKRTGEKVFLECVQDMDHENMFWYRQDPGLGLRLIYFSYDVKMKEKGDIPEGYSVSREKKERFSLILESASTNQTSMYLCASSLSGTPLSSYNSPLHFGNGTRLTVT.

The chain links TRBV15 to TRBJ2-7; 8 nucleotides line up with TRBD1. Per the germline V gene, CDR1 is LNHNV and CDR2 is YYDKDF (reference sequence). The CDR3 spans 16 residues. The V segment lost 2 bases and the J segment 4 bases; nucleotides outside the gene matches: 10. The CDR3: CATSRRSGTGKYEQYF. The CDR3 region has the DNA TGTGCCACCAGCAGACGATCCGGGACAGGTAAATACGAGCAGTACTTC.

The chain couples TRBV5-4 to TRBJ2-2; 10 positions agree with TRBD1. The trim removed 4 bases at V and 3 bases at J, leaving 6 bases unmatched. Germline V gene data show CDR1 as SGHNT and CDR2 as YYREEE (reference sequence). The CDR3 consists of 16 residues. CDR3 DNA sequence: TGTGCCAGCAGCAATATTGGACAGGGGGACACCGGGGAGCTGTTTTTT. Its translation is CASSNIGQGDTGELFF. Filled out from reference TRBV5-4 and TRBJ2-2, the complete variable domain reads ETGVTQSPTHLIKTRGQQVTLRCSSQSGHNTVSWYQQALGQGPQFIFQYYREEENGRGNFPPRFSGLQFPNYSSELNVNALELDDSALYLCASSNIGQGDTGELFFGEGSRLTVL.

This rearrangement joins TRBV5-1 to TRBJ2-3, with D possibly TRBD2 on 6 matching bases. CDR3 size: 14 residues. Germline CDR1 and CDR2: SGHRS and YFSETQ. Trimming cost V 0 bases and J 4 bases, with 9 bases left between them. CDR3 nucleotide sequence: TGCGCCAGCAGCTTGGGGGACTCCGCAGATACGCAGTATTTT. Amino acid sequence: CASSLGDSADTQYF.

V gene TRBV5-4 combines with J gene TRBJ2-3; TRBD2 agrees at 7 bases. The trim removed 4 bases at V and 0 bases at J, leaving 5 bases unmatched. CDR1 and CDR2 from the germline V gene are SGHNT and YYREEE (reference sequence). The CDR3 covers 15 residues. CDR3 protein: CASSQTGGSTDTQYF. In DNA form, the CDR3 reads TGTGCCAGCAGCCAAACCGGGGGGAGCACAGATACGCAGTATTTT.

This chain joins TRBV18 and TRBJ2-1; 9 positions match TRBD2. Germline assignment: CDR1 KGHSH and CDR2 LQKENI. The junction had 8 bases not matched to a gene; V was cut back by 4 bases and J by 7 bases. The CDR3 contains 15 residues. The CDR3 protein is CASSQLAGDHNEQFF. The CDR3 region has the DNA TGTGCCAGCTCACAACTAGCGGGTGACCATAATGAGCAGTTCTTC.

The chain uses TRBV7-8 and TRBJ2-2; D might be TRBD1 or TRBD2, each matching 7 bases. There are 15 residues in the CDR3. CDR1 SGHVS and CDR2 FQNEAQ come from the germline V gene. V shed 5 bases and J shed 3 bases, with 13 bases lying between them. DNA of the CDR3: TGTGCCAGCAGCCTCAGGGGGGGATACACCGGGGAGCTGTTTTTT. This encodes CASSLRGGYTGELFF. The entire variable domain, with the rest obtained from reference TRBV7-8 and TRBJ2-2, is as follows: GAGVSQSPRYKVAKRGQDVALRCDPISGHVSLFWYQQALGQGPEFLTYFQNEAQLDKSGLPSDRFFAERPEGSVSTLKIQRTQQEDSAVYLCASSLRGGYTGELFFGEGSRLTVL.

This clone was counted a single time. The rearrangement links TRBV4-1 to TRBJ1-2; 7 bases match TRBD1. Germline values: CDR1 MGHRA, CDR2 YSYEKL. Unmatched junction bases numbered 7, after V lost 4 bases and J lost 5 bases. This CDR3 is 14 amino acids long. The CDR3 spells CASSLPGQSYGYTF. The CDR3 DNA is TGCGCCAGCAGCCTGCCGGGACAGTCTTATGGCTACACCTTC.

This clone has just a few counts. The chain has TRBV30 and TRBJ1-1; no definite D call. Trimming shortened V by 1 base and J by 4 bases, and 7 bases separated the two germline ends. This CDR3 comprises 12 residues. The germline V gene encodes CDR1 GTSNPN and CDR2 SVGIG (reference sequence). This chain's CDR3 is CAWSALPTEAFF. CDR3 coding DNA: TGTGCCTGGAGTGCCCTACCCACTGAAGCTTTCTTT.